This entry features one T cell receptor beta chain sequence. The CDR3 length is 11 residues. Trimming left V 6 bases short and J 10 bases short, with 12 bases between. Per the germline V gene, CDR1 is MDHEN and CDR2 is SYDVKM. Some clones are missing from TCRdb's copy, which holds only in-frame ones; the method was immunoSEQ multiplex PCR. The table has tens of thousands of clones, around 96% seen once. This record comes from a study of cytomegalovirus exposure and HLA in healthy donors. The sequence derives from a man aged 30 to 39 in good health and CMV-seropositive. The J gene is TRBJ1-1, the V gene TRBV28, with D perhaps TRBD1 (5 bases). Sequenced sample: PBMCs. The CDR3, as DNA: TGTGCCAGCAGCCCAGGGATAGTAGCTTTCTTT. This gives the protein CASSPGIVAFF.